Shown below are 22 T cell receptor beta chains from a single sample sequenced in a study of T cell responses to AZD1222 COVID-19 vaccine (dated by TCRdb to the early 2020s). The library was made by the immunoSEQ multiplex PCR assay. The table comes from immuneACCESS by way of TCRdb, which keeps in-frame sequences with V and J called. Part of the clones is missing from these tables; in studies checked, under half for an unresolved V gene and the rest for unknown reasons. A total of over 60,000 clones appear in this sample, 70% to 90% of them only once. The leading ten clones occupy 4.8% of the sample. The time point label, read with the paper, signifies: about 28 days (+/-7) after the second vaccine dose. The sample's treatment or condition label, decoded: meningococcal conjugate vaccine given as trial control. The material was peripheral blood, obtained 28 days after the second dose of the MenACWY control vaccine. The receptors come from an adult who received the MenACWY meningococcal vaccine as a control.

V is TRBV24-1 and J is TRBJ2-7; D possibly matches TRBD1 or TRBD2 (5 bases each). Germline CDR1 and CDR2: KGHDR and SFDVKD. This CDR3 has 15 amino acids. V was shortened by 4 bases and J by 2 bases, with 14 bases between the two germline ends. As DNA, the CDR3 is TGTGCCACCAGTGACTCTACCGGGACCGCCTACGAGCAGTACTTC. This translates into CATSDSTGTAYEQYF.

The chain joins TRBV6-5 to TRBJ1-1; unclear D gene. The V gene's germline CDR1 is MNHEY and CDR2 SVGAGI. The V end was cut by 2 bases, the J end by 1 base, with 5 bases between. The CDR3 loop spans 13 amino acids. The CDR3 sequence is CASSYQPNTEAFF. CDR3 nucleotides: TGTGCCAGCAGTTACCAGCCGAACACTGAAGCTTTCTTT.

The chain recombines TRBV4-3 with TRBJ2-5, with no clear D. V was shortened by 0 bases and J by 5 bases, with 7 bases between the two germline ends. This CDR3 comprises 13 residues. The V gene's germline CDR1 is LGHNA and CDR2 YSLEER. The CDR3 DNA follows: TGCGCCAGCAGCCAAGACAGGTTCGAGACCCAGTACTTC. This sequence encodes CASSQDRFETQYF.

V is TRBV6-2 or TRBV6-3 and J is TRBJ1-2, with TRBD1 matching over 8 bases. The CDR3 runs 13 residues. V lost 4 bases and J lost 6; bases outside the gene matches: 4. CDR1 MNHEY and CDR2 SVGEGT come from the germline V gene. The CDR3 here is CASSLSGGHGYTF. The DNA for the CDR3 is TGTGCCAGCAGTTTGTCAGGGGGCCATGGCTACACCTTC.

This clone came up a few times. The CDR3, as DNA: TGCGCCAGCAGCCAAGAAGGTGGGTTTAGGGCGAATGAGCAGTTCTTC. Protein product: CASSQEGGFRANEQFF. The rearrangement joins TRBV4-3 to TRBJ2-1; D not certain. Between the trimmed V and J ends, which lost 0 bases and 7 bases, there was a span of 16 bases. The germline V gene encodes CDR1 LGHNA and CDR2 YSLEER. The CDR3 extends over 16 amino acids.

CDR3 DNA sequence: TGCGCCAGCAGCTCCGGGGCGGGCGGCTATGGCTACACCTTC. It is translated as CASSSGAGGYGYTF. V gene TRBV5-1 combines with J gene TRBJ1-2; D is perhaps TRBD1 (5 bases). With 3 bases removed from V and 4 bases from J, the gap between germline ends came to 13 bases. The CDR3 is 14 residues long. Per germline, CDR1 SGHRS and CDR2 YFSETQ.

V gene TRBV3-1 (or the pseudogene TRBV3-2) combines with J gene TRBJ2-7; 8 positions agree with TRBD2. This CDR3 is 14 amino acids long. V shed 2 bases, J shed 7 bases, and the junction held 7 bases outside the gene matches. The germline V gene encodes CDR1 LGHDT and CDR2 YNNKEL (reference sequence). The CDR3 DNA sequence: TGTGCCAGCAGCCAAAGCGGGAGTCGCGGGGAGCAGTACTTC. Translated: CASSQSGSRGEQYF.

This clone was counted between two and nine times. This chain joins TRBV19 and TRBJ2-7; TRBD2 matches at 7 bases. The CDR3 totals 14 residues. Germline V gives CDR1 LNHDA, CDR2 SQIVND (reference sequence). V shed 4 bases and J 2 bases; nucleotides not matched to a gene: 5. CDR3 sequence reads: CASSTGGGTYEQYF. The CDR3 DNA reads TGTGCCAGTAGTACAGGCGGGGGAACCTACGAGCAGTACTTC.

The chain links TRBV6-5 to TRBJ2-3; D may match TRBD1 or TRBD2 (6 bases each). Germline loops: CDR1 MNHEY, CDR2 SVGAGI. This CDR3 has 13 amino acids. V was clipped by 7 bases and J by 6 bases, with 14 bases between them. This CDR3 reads CASKGGGRDTQYF. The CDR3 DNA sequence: TGTGCCAGCAAGGGGGGCGGTAGGGATACGCAGTATTTT.

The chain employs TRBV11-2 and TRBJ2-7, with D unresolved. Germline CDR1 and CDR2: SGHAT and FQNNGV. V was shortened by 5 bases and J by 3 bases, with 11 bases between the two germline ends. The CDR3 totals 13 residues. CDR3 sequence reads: CASSQGAYYEQYF. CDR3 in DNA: TGTGCCAGCAGCCAAGGCGCTTACTACGAGCAGTACTTC. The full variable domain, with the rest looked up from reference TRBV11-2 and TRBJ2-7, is EAGVAQSPRYKIIEKRQSVAFWCNPISGHATLYWYQQILGQGPKLLIQFQNNGVVDDSQLPKDRFSAERLKGVDSTLKIQPAKLEDSAVYLCASSQGAYYEQYFGPGTRLTVT.

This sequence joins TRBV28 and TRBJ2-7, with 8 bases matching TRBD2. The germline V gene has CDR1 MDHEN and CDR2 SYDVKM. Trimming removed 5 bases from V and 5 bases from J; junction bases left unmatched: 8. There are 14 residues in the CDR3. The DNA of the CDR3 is TGTGCCAGCAGTCTTCAGCGGGAGAACCACGAGCAGTACTTC. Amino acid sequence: CASSLQRENHEQYF. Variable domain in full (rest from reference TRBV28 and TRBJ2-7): DVKVTQSSRYLVKRTGEKVFLECVQDMDHENMFWYRQDPGLGLRLIYFSYDVKMKEKGDIPEGYSVSREKKERFSLILESASTNQTSMYLCASSLQRENHEQYFGPGTRLTVT.

The CDR3 is CAWSVQAGEQYF. The CDR3 nucleotides read TGTGCCTGGAGTGTACAGGCGGGAGAGCAGTACTTC. The chain has TRBV30 and TRBJ2-7; a possible D gene is TRBD2 (6 bases). The CDR3 extends over 12 amino acids. V was cut by 0 bases and J by 7 bases, with 10 bases left in between. Germline CDR1 and CDR2: GTSNPN and SVGIG (reference sequence). The variable domain in full, with the rest retrieved from reference TRBV30 and TRBJ2-7, is SQTIHQWPATLVQPVGSPLSLECTVEGTSNPNLYWYRQAAGRGLQLLFYSVGIGQISSEVPQNLSASRPQDRQFILSSKKLLLSDSGFYLCAWSVQAGEQYFGPGTRLTVT.

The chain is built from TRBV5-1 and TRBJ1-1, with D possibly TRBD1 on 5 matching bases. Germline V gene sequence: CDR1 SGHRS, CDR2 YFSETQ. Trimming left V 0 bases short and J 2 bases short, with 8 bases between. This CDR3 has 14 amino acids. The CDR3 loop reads CASSLVQGNTEAFF. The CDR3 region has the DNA TGCGCCAGCAGCTTGGTTCAGGGCAACACTGAAGCTTTCTTT.

The CDR3: CASSLGQENGYTF. In DNA, the CDR3 is TGTGCCAGTAGTCTCGGACAGGAGAATGGCTACACCTTC. The V gene is TRBV19, the J gene TRBJ1-2, with TRBD1 matching over 7 bases. This CDR3 contains 13 residues. Unmatched junction bases numbered 6, after V lost 5 bases and J lost 6 bases. In germline, CDR1 is LNHDA, CDR2 SQIVND (reference sequence). The whole variable domain, filled in from reference TRBV19 and TRBJ1-2, reads DGGITQSPKYLFRKEGQNVTLSCEQNLNHDAMYWYRQDPGQGLRLIYYSQIVNDFQKGDIAEGYSVSREKKESFPLTVTSAQKNPTAFYLCASSLGQENGYTFGSGTRLTVV.

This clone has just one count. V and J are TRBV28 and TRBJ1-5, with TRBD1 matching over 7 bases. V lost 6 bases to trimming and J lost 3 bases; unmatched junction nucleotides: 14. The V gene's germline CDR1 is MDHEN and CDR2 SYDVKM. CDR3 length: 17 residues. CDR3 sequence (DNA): TGTGCCAGCAGGGGACTACCTGGGACAGTTACCAATCAGCCCCAGCATTTT. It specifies CASRGLPGTVTNQPQHF.

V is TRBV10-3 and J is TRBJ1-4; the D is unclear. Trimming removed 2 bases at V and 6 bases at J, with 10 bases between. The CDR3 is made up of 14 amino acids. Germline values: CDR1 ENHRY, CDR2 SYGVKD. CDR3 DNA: TGTGCCATCAGTGAGCTCCTAGGGTATGAAAAACTGTTTTTT. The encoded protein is CAISELLGYEKLFF.

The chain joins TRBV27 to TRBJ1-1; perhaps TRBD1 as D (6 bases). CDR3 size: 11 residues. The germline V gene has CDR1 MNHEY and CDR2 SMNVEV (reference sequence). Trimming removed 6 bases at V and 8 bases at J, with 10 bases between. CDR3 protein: CASRSGTEAFF. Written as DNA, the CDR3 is TGTGCCAGCAGATCCGGGACAGAAGCTTTCTTT.

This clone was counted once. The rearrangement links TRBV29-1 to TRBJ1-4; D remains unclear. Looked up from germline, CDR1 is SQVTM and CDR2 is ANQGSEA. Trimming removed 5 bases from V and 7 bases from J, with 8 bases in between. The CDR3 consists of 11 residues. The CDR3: CSVQQREKLFF. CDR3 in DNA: TGCAGCGTTCAGCAACGTGAAAAACTGTTTTTT.

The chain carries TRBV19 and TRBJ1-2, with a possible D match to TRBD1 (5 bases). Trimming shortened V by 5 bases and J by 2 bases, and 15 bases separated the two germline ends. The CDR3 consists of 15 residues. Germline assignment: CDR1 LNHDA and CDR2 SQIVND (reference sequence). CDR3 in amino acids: CASSWAWGNNYGYTF. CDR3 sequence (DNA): TGTGCCAGTAGTTGGGCCTGGGGGAACAACTATGGCTACACCTTC.

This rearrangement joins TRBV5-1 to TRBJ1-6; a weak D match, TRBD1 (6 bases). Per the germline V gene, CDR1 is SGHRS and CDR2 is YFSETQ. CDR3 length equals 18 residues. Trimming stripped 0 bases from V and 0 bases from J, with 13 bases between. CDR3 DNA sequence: TGCGCCAGCAGCTTGGATAGGGGGACCAGCTCCTATAATTCACCCCTCCACTTT. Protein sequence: CASSLDRGTSSYNSPLHF.

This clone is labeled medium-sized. As DNA, the CDR3 is TGTGCCAGCAGCTACAGCGGGGGGGACACCGGGGAGCTGTTTTTT. This gives the protein CASSYSGGDTGELFF. This chain uses TRBV4-2 with TRBJ2-2; 10 bases are a match to TRBD2. The germline V gene encodes CDR1 LGHNA and CDR2 YNFKEQ. V gave up 5 bases and J gave up 3 bases; unmatched junction bases: 3. The CDR3 totals 15 residues.

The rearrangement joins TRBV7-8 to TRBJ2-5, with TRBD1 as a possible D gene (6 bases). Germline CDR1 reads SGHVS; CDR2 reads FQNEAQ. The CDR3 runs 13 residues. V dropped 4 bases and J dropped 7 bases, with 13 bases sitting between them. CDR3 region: CASSSTGFGTQYF. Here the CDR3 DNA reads TGTGCCAGCAGCTCTACAGGGTTCGGGACCCAGTACTTC.